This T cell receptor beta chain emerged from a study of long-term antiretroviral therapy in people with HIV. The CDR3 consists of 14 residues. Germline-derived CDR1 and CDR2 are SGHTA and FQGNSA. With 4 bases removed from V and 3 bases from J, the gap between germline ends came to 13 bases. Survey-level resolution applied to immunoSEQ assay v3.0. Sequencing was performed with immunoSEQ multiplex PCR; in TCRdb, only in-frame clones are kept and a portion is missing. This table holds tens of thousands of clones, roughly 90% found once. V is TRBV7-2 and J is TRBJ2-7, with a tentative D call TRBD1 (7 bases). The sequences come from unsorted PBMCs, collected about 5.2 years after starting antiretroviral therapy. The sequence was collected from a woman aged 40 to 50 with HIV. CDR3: CASSSTQGGYEQYF. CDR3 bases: TGTGCCAGCAGCTCGACTCAGGGGGGCTACGAGCAGTACTTC.